A selection of T cell receptor beta chains follows, all from one sample in a study of blood T cell repertoires in COVID-19. The assay was immunoSEQ multiplex PCR, and TCRdb's table has in-frame clones only and misses some. The sample shows 240,000 or so clones, around four fifths of them seen only once. Sequencing was carried out using peripheral blood. Source of these receptors: a woman aged 80 or over with acute or convalescent COVID-19. The CDR3 runs from the conserved cysteine through the conserved F or W. A D gene is named only where the DNA matches it firmly. A clone size is listed for some rows: how often the clone was seen (once, few, many), or a class if it is expanded.

J,length,size,V,D,DNA,CDR3
TRBJ2-5,14,-,TRBV28,TRBD1,TGTGCCAGCAGTCTCAGGGGGCGCTGGGAGACCCAGTACTTC,CASSLRGRWETQYF
TRBJ1-2,13,-,TRBV5-1,-,TGCGCCAGCAGCTTAACCCAGAACTATGGCTACACCTTC,CASSLTQNYGYTF
TRBJ2-5,14,once,TRBV20-1,-,TGCAGTGCTAGTTGGCGGGGTTACCAAGAGACCCAGTACTTC,CSASWRGYQETQYF
TRBJ1-4,14,-,TRBV25-1,TRBD1,TGTGCCAGCTTGCCGGGACAGGGTCGTGAAAAACTGTTTTTT,CASLPGQGREKLFF
TRBJ2-1,15,-,TRBV7-2,TRBD2,TGTGCCAGCAGCGCCGTAGCGGGAGGAAACGATGAGCAGTTCTTC,CASSAVAGGNDEQFF
TRBJ2-3,17,-,TRBV9,-,TGTGCCAGCAGCGCCAGGGGTGGGCAGGGCTTCACAGATACGCAGTATTTT,CASSARGGQGFTDTQYF
TRBJ2-1,16,once,TRBV7-3,TRBD2,TGTGCCAGCAGCTTAAATAGCGGGACCTCCTACAATGAGCAGTTCTTC,CASSLNSGTSYNEQFF
TRBJ1-4,14,-,TRBV7-9,TRBD1,TGTGCCAGCAGCCAGACAGGGGAGAATGAAAAACTGTTTTTT,CASSQTGENEKLFF
TRBJ2-7,15,-,TRBV6-2/TRBV6-3,TRBD1,TGTGCCAGCAGTTTCCCGGGACAGGCGTCCTACGAGCAGTACTTC,CASSFPGQASYEQYF
TRBJ1-2,13,-,TRBV5-4,-,TGTGCCAGCAGCCCAGACAGCTACTATGGCTACACCTTC,CASSPDSYYGYTF
TRBJ1-2,14,-,TRBV9,-,TGTGCCAGCAGCCCAACGACAGAATTCTATGGCTACACCTTC,CASSPTTEFYGYTF
TRBJ1-5,13,-,TRBV7-2,-,TGTGCCAGCAGCTCTAGGGGAAATCAGCCCCAGCATTTT,CASSSRGNQPQHF
TRBJ2-7,15,-,TRBV7-9,TRBD1,TGTGCCAGCAGACCCGGACAGGGGGCTTTCTACGAGCAGTACTTC,CASRPGQGAFYEQYF
TRBJ2-1,18,-,TRBV7-9,TRBD2,TGTGCCAGCAGCTTACCTTTTAGACTAGCGGGGGGGCGGAATGAGCAGTTCTTC,CASSLPFRLAGGRNEQFF
TRBJ2-1,13,-,TRBV30,-,TGTGCCTGGAGTGTACTAGCAGTAGGTGAGCAGTTCTTC,CAWSVLAVGEQFF
TRBJ1-2,14,-,TRBV6-2/TRBV6-3,-,TGTGCCAGCAGTTACGGGACTACTAACTATGGCTACACCTTC,CASSYGTTNYGYTF
TRBJ1-2,15,-,TRBV6-5,TRBD1,TGTGCCAGCAGTACGGGGACAGTTTCTAACTATGGCTACACCTTC,CASSTGTVSNYGYTF
TRBJ2-7,16,-,TRBV6-2/TRBV6-3,TRBD2,TGTGCCAGCACCCCCGCCAGCGGGGGCGGCCTCTACGAGCAGTACTTC,CASTPASGGGLYEQYF
TRBJ2-2,14,-,TRBV7-3,-,TGTGCCAGCAGCTTAGGAGCGTTCACCGGGGAGCTGTTTTTT,CASSLGAFTGELFF
TRBJ1-2,14,few,TRBV7-2,-,TGTGCCAGCAGCGCTCAAGGAACAGGGCTGCGGTCCACCTTC,CASSAQGTGLRSTF
TRBJ2-6,19,-,TRBV28,-,TGTGCCAGCAGTTTAAAGGCCAGGGCACCGGGGGCTGGGGCCAACGTCCTGACTTTC,CASSLKARAPGAGANVLTF
TRBJ2-2,14,-,TRBV27,-,TGTGCCAGCAGTTTATCGAGGTACACCGGGGAGCTGTTTTTT,CASSLSRYTGELFF
TRBJ2-7,11,-,TRBV20-1,-,TGCAGTGCTAGAGAGACAGTCGAGCAGTACTTC,CSARETVEQYF
TRBJ2-1,17,-,TRBV19,TRBD2,TGTGCCAGTAGTATCGGGGGGGCGACCCTCGAGTACAATGAGCAGTTCTTC,CASSIGGATLEYNEQFF
TRBJ1-2,16,-,TRBV4-2,-,TGTGCCAGCAGCCAAGGAATGGTGGAGGGGAAGTTTGGCTACACCTTC,CASSQGMVEGKFGYTF
TRBJ1-4,14,few,TRBV18,-,TGTGCCAGCTCACCAGAACGGACTAATGAAAAACTGTTTTTT,CASSPERTNEKLFF
TRBJ1-2,13,-,TRBV6-6,TRBD1,TGTGCCAGCAGTAACCAGGGGGCGGGTGGCTACACCTTC,CASSNQGAGGYTF
TRBJ2-3,17,once,TRBV7-9,-,TGTGCCAGCAGCTCAATCTCAGGGGGGCTGGAGATACGGACGCAGTATTTT,CASSSISGGLEIRTQYF
TRBJ2-5,15,-,TRBV5-1,TRBD2,TGCGCCAGCAGCTTAGCGGGAGGACGCCAAGAGACCCAGTACTTC,CASSLAGGRQETQYF
TRBJ2-3,15,-,TRBV5-1,TRBD1,TGCGCCAGCAGCTTGGGACAGGGAGGCACAGATACGCAGTATTTT,CASSLGQGGTDTQYF
TRBJ2-3,17,-,TRBV7-9,TRBD2,TGTGCCAGCAGCTCTGGACTAGCGGGAGTATCGGGAGATACGCAGTATTTT,CASSSGLAGVSGDTQYF
TRBJ2-3,17,-,TRBV7-2,-,TGTGCCAGCAGCTTTGCTCCTGGCCAGGGCTATACAGATACGCAGTATTTT,CASSFAPGQGYTDTQYF
TRBJ2-1,17,-,TRBV9,TRBD2,TGTGCCAGCAGCGTAGCCGACCTAGCGGGAGGTCGAAATGAGCAGTTCTTC,CASSVADLAGGRNEQFF
TRBJ2-5,13,-,TRBV14,-,TGTGCCAGCAGCCAGGGCTTGGTTGAGACCCAGTACTTC,CASSQGLVETQYF
TRBJ1-1,13,-,TRBV6-2/TRBV6-3,-,TGTGCCAGCAGTTACGGGTCGGCCCAGCGGGCTTTCTTT,CASSYGSAQRAFF
TRBJ1-3,12,-,TRBV12-3/TRBV12-4,-,TGTGCCAGCAGTTTGGTGAGAGACACCATATATTTT,CASSLVRDTIYF
TRBJ1-1,14,-,TRBV5-1,-,TGCGCCAGCAGCTTCGAGGGCGGTAACGCTGAAGCTTTCTTT,CASSFEGGNAEAFF
TRBJ2-7,13,-,TRBV19,-,TGTGCCAGTCAAACAAAGCCGGGGTGGGAGCAGTACTTC,CASQTKPGWEQYF
TRBJ1-5,17,-,TRBV19,TRBD1,TGTGCCAGTACTCCGCAGGGACAGGGAAGTATTAGTCAGCCCCAGCATTTT,CASTPQGQGSISQPQHF
TRBJ2-5,14,-,TRBV4-2,TRBD1,TGTGCCAGCAGTAACACAGGGGGCGGAGAGACCCAGTACTTC,CASSNTGGGETQYF
TRBJ2-1,12,-,TRBV29-1,TRBD1,TGCAGCGCAGCCGACAGGGACAATGAGCAGTTCTTC,CSAADRDNEQFF
TRBJ2-1,15,once,TRBV7-2,-,TGTGCCAGCAGCTTAGTGGTCTCGGGTTACAATGAGCAGTTCTTC,CASSLVVSGYNEQFF
TRBJ2-4,15,few,TRBV6-5,-,TGTGCCAGCAGCCGGGATAGGGCTTCCGAAAACATTCAGTACTTC,CASSRDRASENIQYF
TRBJ1-4,13,-,TRBV27,-,TGTGCCAGCAGTTTACGAGAGGGAGAAAAACTGTTTTTT,CASSLREGEKLFF
TRBJ2-1,15,-,TRBV7-2,-,TGTGCCAGCAGCTTGAACCGGGGTCCACCCAATGAGCAGTTCTTC,CASSLNRGPPNEQFF
TRBJ1-1,15,once,TRBV19,TRBD1,TGTGCCAGTAGTAACCTGACAGGGGAGAACACTGAAGCTTTCTTT,CASSNLTGENTEAFF
TRBJ1-4,15,-,TRBV28,TRBD1,TGTGCCAGCAGTTTCGGACAGGGAACTAATGAAAAACTGTTTTTT,CASSFGQGTNEKLFF
TRBJ2-2,16,-,TRBV27,TRBD2,TGTGCCAGCAGACTAGCGGGAGGGCCTTACACCGGGGAGCTGTTTTTT,CASRLAGGPYTGELFF
TRBJ2-1,15,-,TRBV5-1,TRBD2,TGCGCCAGCAGCTTGGAAGGGACTAGCGGGAGAGAGCAGTTCTTC,CASSLEGTSGREQFF
TRBJ2-5,15,-,TRBV5-1,-,TGCGCCAGCAGCTTGACCGGGGGTGGTGGGGAGACCCAGTACTTC,CASSLTGGGGETQYF
TRBJ1-6,15,-,TRBV19,-,TGTGCCAGTAGTCCGACAGAGCTATATAATTCACCCCTCCACTTT,CASSPTELYNSPLHF
TRBJ1-1,16,-,TRBV19,-,TGTGCCAGTAGTATAGGGTGGGGGCAGACGAACACTGAAGCTTTCTTT,CASSIGWGQTNTEAFF